The 31 T cell receptor beta chains listed next were all sequenced from one sample in a study of blood T cell repertoires in COVID-19. Clones were sequenced by immunoSEQ multiplex PCR, and TCRdb holds only the in-frame ones, with some missing. Of 470,000 or so clones listed, 80% to 90% are singletons. The sample was peripheral blood. These receptor sequences come from a woman younger than 45 with acute or convalescent COVID-19.

This clone was seen many times. The chain recombines TRBV4-2 with TRBJ1-3; 7 bases agree with TRBD1. This CDR3 has 17 amino acids. CDR1 LGHNA and CDR2 YNFKEQ come from the germline V gene. The V gene end was trimmed by 0 bases and the J gene end by 2 bases; junction bases not matched to a gene: 7. CDR3 residues: CASSQDRDRGTGNTIYF. CDR3 DNA: TGTGCCAGCAGCCAAGACAGGGACAGAGGAACTGGAAACACCATATATTTT.

The chain combines TRBV3-1 (or the pseudogene TRBV3-2) with TRBJ2-2; D not resolved. The CDR3 spans 17 residues. Germline CDR1 and CDR2: LGHDT and YNNKEL (reference sequence). The V and J ends lost 1 base and 0 bases respectively, with 12 bases between them. CDR3 bases: TGTGCCAGCAGCCAAGGTGTGAAACTCGCGAACACCGGGGAGCTGTTTTTT. Translated: CASSQGVKLANTGELFF.

The chain couples TRBV28 to TRBJ2-7, with no clear D. Trimming left V 4 bases short and J 0 bases short, with 19 bases between. This CDR3 spans 17 amino acids. Germline values: CDR1 MDHEN, CDR2 SYDVKM. In nucleotides, the CDR3 is TGTGCCAGCAGTTCCTGGTCCTCAGGTGGAAGCTCCTACGAGCAGTACTTC. Translated, it gives CASSSWSSGGSSYEQYF.

A single count supports this clone. The chain links TRBV4-1 to TRBJ2-7, with D perhaps matching TRBD1 (6 bases). The germline V gene encodes CDR1 MGHRA and CDR2 YSYEKL. CDR3 length: 19 residues. V lost 1 base and J 2 bases, leaving 24 bases between the germline ends. The CDR3: CASSQVVGATLVGPYEQYF. Here the CDR3 DNA reads TGCGCCAGCAGCCAAGTGGTGGGGGCGACTCTGGTTGGTCCCTACGAGCAGTACTTC.

The CDR3 region has the DNA TGTGCCAGCAGTGCGGTGAGGCCCGGCGCGTCCGGGGAGCTGTTTTTT. Translating gives CASSAVRPGASGELFF. The genes are TRBV2 and TRBJ2-2; no clear D gene. Germline lookup yields CDR1 SNHLY and CDR2 FYNNEI. This CDR3 region has 16 residues. V lost 4 bases and J lost 6, with 18 bases in between.

About this clone: Other DNA sequences in this specimen translate into the identical CDR3. The chain joins TRBV7-7 to TRBJ2-7, with no clear D. Per the germline V gene, CDR1 is SSHAT and CDR2 is FNYEAQ (reference sequence). The CDR3 runs 14 residues. V dropped 0 bases and J dropped 3 bases, with 9 bases sitting between them. CDR3 coding DNA: TGTGCCAGCAGCTTAGCACCAGGCGACTACGAGCAGTACTTC. Translation gives CASSLAPGDYEQYF.

The chain joins TRBV28 to TRBJ2-3; 7 positions match TRBD2. This CDR3 is 12 amino acids long. Germline-derived CDR1 and CDR2 are MDHEN and SYDVKM. V gave up 4 bases and J gave up 11 bases; unmatched junction bases: 6. CDR3 DNA: TGTGCCAGCAGTTCTCCGGGACTACTGCAGTATTTT. It encodes CASSSPGLLQYF.

This clone was seen a few times. V is TRBV28 and J is TRBJ2-1, with TRBD1 matching over 8 bases. Trimming at V came to 5 bases and at J to 0 bases, leaving 6 bases not matched to a gene. This CDR3 has 16 residues. The germline V gene encodes CDR1 MDHEN and CDR2 SYDVKM. The CDR3 loop reads CASSGQGLSSYNEQFF. In DNA, the CDR3 is TGTGCCAGCAGTGGACAGGGTTTAAGCTCCTACAATGAGCAGTTCTTC. Supplemented by reference TRBV28 and TRBJ2-1, the full variable domain reads DVKVTQSSRYLVKRTGEKVFLECVQDMDHENMFWYRQDPGLGLRLIYFSYDVKMKEKGDIPEGYSVSREKKERFSLILESASTNQTSMYLCASSGQGLSSYNEQFFGPGTRLTVL.

This clone has just one count. The chain employs TRBV11-2 and TRBJ2-2; TRBD1 aligns across 7 bases. CDR3 length: 15 residues. V was pared by 5 bases and J by 5 bases, with 8 bases of the junction left unmatched. Germline CDR1 reads SGHAT; CDR2 reads FQNNGV. CDR3 in amino acids: CASSMGTVRTGELFF. The CDR3, as DNA: TGTGCCAGCAGCATGGGGACAGTTAGAACCGGGGAGCTGTTTTTT.

The chain combines TRBV10-3 with TRBJ1-2, with no clear D. CDR3 length equals 13 residues. The ends were cut back, 10 bases at V and 7 bases at J, with 19 bases in the middle. CDR1 ENHRY and CDR2 SYGVKD come from the germline V gene. The CDR3 DNA reads as TGTGCCACCTTGCAATACGGTAAGAGTGGCTACACCTTC. The encoded protein is CATLQYGKSGYTF.

The chain carries TRBV30 and TRBJ2-3, with unresolved D. V was pared by 4 bases and J by 2 bases, with 4 bases between. CDR3 length: 11 amino acids. Germline values: CDR1 GTSNPN, CDR2 SVGIG (reference sequence). CDR3 bases: TGTGCCTGGACTATCACAGATACGCAGTATTTT. Protein sequence: CAWTITDTQYF.

The chain has TRBV12-5 and TRBJ1-1; 8 bases map to TRBD1. Germline V gives CDR1 LGHNT, CDR2 FRNRAP. The CDR3 loop spans 16 amino acids. With V trimmed by 7 bases and J by 10 bases, 20 bases remained unmatched. DNA for the CDR3: TGTGCTAGTGTCCAAGGGGTGGGTCGGGACAGGCCTACAGCTTTCTTT. Translated, it gives CASVQGVGRDRPTAFF.

The gene calls are TRBV5-1 and TRBJ2-7; D remains unclear. CDR1 is SGHRS, CDR2 YFSETQ, per germline. V lost 2 bases and J lost 2, with 11 bases in between. The CDR3 is made up of 14 amino acids. The CDR3: CASSFQTPTYEQYF. The CDR3 DNA sequence: TGCGCCAGCAGCTTTCAGACACCTACCTACGAGCAGTACTTC. The full variable domain, rest sourced from reference TRBV5-1 and TRBJ2-7, is KAGVTQTPRYLIKTRGQQVTLSCSPISGHRSVSWYQQTPGQGLQFLFEYFSETQRNKGNFPGRFSGRQFSNSRSEMNVSTLELGDSALYLCASSFQTPTYEQYFGPGTRLTVT.

CDR3 bases: TGTGCCAGTGGAACGGGGGGGGCCTACAATGAGCAGTTCTTC. It specifies CASGTGGAYNEQFF. The V and J genes are TRBV27 and TRBJ2-1, with 8 bases matching TRBD2. This CDR3 is 14 amino acids long. The germline V gene encodes CDR1 MNHEY and CDR2 SMNVEV (reference sequence). Unmatched junction bases numbered 6, after V lost 9 bases and J lost 2 bases.

This sequence joins TRBV29-1 and TRBJ2-1; TRBD1 might be the D (6 bases). Per the germline V gene, CDR1 is SQVTM and CDR2 is ANQGSEA. The CDR3 runs 14 residues. V was pared by 4 bases and J by 2 bases, with 12 bases between. Written as DNA, the CDR3 is TGCAGCGTTGTTGGACAGTTAACCTACAATGAGCAGTTCTTC. This sequence encodes CSVVGQLTYNEQFF.

V gene TRBV19 combines with J gene TRBJ2-2; the D gene is possibly TRBD2 (5 bases). Trimming took 7 bases from V and 7 from J, leaving 22 bases between them. The V gene's germline CDR1 is LNHDA and CDR2 SQIVND (reference sequence). The CDR3 sequence is 16 residues long. The CDR3 here is CASISLGTGVIGELFF. The CDR3 nucleotides are TGTGCCAGTATTTCCCTTGGTACCGGGGTCATCGGGGAGCTGTTTTTT.

This chain links TRBV6-5 with TRBJ1-2; 7 positions match TRBD1. The CDR3 contains 14 residues. Germline V gene data show CDR1 as MNHEY and CDR2 as SVGAGI. The V gene end was trimmed by 6 bases and the J gene end by 5 bases; junction bases not matched to a gene: 9. CDR3 sequence (DNA): TGTGCCAGCAGAGCAACCGGGACAGCTTATGGCTACACCTTC. Encoded protein: CASRATGTAYGYTF.

The V gene is TRBV28, the J gene TRBJ1-4; 8 nucleotides align to TRBD1. The germline gives CDR1 MDHEN, CDR2 SYDVKM. The CDR3 has 16 residues. Trimming removed 2 bases from V and 8 bases from J; junction bases left unmatched: 10. The CDR3 spells CASSLGETGAEEKLFF. The DNA for the CDR3 is TGTGCCAGCAGTTTAGGTGAGACAGGGGCGGAGGAAAAACTGTTTTTT.

The J gene is TRBJ1-1, the V gene TRBV19; D call uncertain. The V end lost 5 bases, the J end lost 5 bases, and 15 bases lay between the germline ends. This CDR3 has 14 residues. Germline lookup yields CDR1 LNHDA and CDR2 SQIVND (reference sequence). The CDR3 is CASSLVASETEAFF. CDR3 sequence (DNA): TGTGCCAGTAGTTTGGTGGCCAGTGAAACTGAAGCTTTCTTT.

There are a few counts of this clone. The genes are TRBV19 and TRBJ1-1; 7 bases fit TRBD1. V lost 2 bases, J lost 1 base, and 7 bases stayed unmatched. Per germline, CDR1 LNHDA and CDR2 SQIVND (reference sequence). The CDR3 runs 16 residues. CDR3 sequence reads: CASSIPHTGENTEAFF. As DNA, the CDR3 is TGTGCCAGTAGTATACCACATACAGGGGAGAACACTGAAGCTTTCTTT.

The chain is built from TRBV18 and TRBJ1-1; 8 bases are shared with TRBD1. This CDR3 spans 13 amino acids. Germline values: CDR1 KGHSH, CDR2 LQKENI. V was pared by 5 bases and J by 4 bases, with 3 bases of the junction left unmatched. In nucleotides, the CDR3 is TGTGCCAGCTCAGCAGACAGGGGCACTGAAGCTTTCTTT. It codes for CASSADRGTEAFF.

Here the CDR3 DNA reads TGTGCCAGCAGCGACCCGGGACAGGATGGCTACACCTTC. Translated: CASSDPGQDGYTF. The chain couples TRBV7-9 to TRBJ1-2, with 8 positions matching TRBD1. CDR3 length equals 13 residues. Germline V gives CDR1 SEHNR, CDR2 FQNEAQ (reference sequence). The J segment lost 6 bases and the V segment lost 5 bases, leaving 5 bases of the junction unmatched.

The table lists this clone with a few counts. CDR3 bases: TGTGCCAGCAGTCCCAAAGAGACCCAGTACTTC. This sequence encodes CASSPKETQYF. The V and J genes are TRBV6-6 and TRBJ2-5, with unresolved D. Germline CDR1 reads MNHNY; CDR2 reads SVGAGI (reference sequence). The CDR3 covers 11 residues. Trimming took 5 bases from V and 3 from J, leaving 4 bases between them.

The V call is TRBV15, the J call TRBJ2-1; 7 nucleotides agree with TRBD2. The CDR3 length is 14 residues. Germline values: CDR1 LNHNV, CDR2 YYDKDF (reference sequence). The J segment lost 12 bases and the V segment lost 4 bases, leaving 12 bases of the junction unmatched. CDR3 in DNA: TGTGCCACCAGCACGTCCGGCGGGGGACGCGGGCAGTTCTTC. Translating it yields CATSTSGGGRGQFF.

The chain carries TRBV14 and TRBJ1-2; no definite D call. Trimming cost V 3 bases and J 4 bases, with 12 bases left between them. CDR3 length: 14 residues. Germline V gene data show CDR1 as SGHDN and CDR2 as FVKESK. The chain's CDR3 is CASSHSTEFYGYTF. The CDR3 nucleotides are TGTGCCAGCAGCCACTCCACAGAGTTCTATGGCTACACCTTC.

The CDR3 nucleotides are TGCGCCAGCAAAACTTCGGGTGGGAACACTGAAGCTTTCTTT. Amino acids: CASKTSGGNTEAFF. V and J are TRBV5-1 and TRBJ1-1, with D hard to call. CDR1 is SGHRS and CDR2 is YFSETQ in the germline V gene. The CDR3 extends over 14 amino acids. Trimming took 6 bases from V and 1 from J, leaving 13 bases between them.

The V gene is TRBV2, the J gene TRBJ1-3, with 8 bases lining up with TRBD1. This CDR3 contains 15 residues. Germline CDR1 is SNHLY and CDR2 is FYNNEI. V shed 6 bases and J 0 bases; nucleotides not matched to a gene: 4. CDR3 bases: TGTGCCAGCAGGGGGACAGGTTACTCTGGAAACACCATATATTTT. This encodes CASRGTGYSGNTIYF.

V and J are TRBV4-1 and TRBJ1-1; possibly TRBD1 for D (5 bases). The CDR3 has 14 amino acids. Germline V gene data show CDR1 as MGHRA and CDR2 as YSYEKL. The V gene lost 8 bases and the J gene lost 1 base, with 14 bases spanning the gap. The CDR3 is CASRTPGENTEAFF. CDR3 bases: TGCGCCAGCCGGACGCCGGGGGAGAACACTGAAGCTTTCTTT.

This chain links TRBV6-5 with TRBJ2-1, with TRBD1 matching 7 bases. Per the germline V gene, CDR1 is MNHEY and CDR2 is SVGAGI. The CDR3 runs to 13 residues. The junction had 6 bases not matched to a gene; V was cut back by 4 bases and J by 9 bases. CDR3 in DNA: TGTGCCAGCAGTTGGGGCAGGGGGTTTGAGCAGTTCTTC. Encoded protein: CASSWGRGFEQFF.

The chain carries TRBV6-5 and TRBJ1-6; a weak D match, TRBD1 (6 bases). There are 13 residues in the CDR3. CDR1 and CDR2 (germline): MNHEY, SVGAGI. Trimming took 5 bases from V and 8 from J, leaving 10 bases between them. CDR3 amino acids: CASSPQGDSPLHF. CDR3 nucleotide sequence: TGTGCCAGCAGTCCACAGGGAGATTCACCCCTCCACTTT.

This rearrangement joins TRBV7-9 to TRBJ1-2, with 12 bases fitting TRBD1. With 4 bases clipped from V and 8 bases from J, the junction kept 11 bases outside the gene matches. The germline V gene encodes CDR1 SEHNR and CDR2 FQNEAQ (reference sequence). There are 16 residues in the CDR3. In nucleotides, the CDR3 is TGTGCCAGCAGCTCGGGACAGGGGGCGTTCACGGGAGGCTACACCTTC. It yields the protein CASSSGQGAFTGGYTF.